The entry below describes one TCR beta chain. These data belong to a study of blood T cells in healthy people across ages. CDR1 is SQVTM and CDR2 is ANQGSEA in the germline V gene. V shed 2 bases and J 0 bases; nucleotides not matched to a gene: 4. The CDR3 covers 14 residues. Sample-barcoded 5' priming and a J-beta primer mix drove a second PCR of about 6 to 12 cycles. TCRdb re-called the 5' RACE reads with MiXCR, one entry per CDR3 protein. The sample shows 540,000 or so distinct CDR3 sequences, 24% of them seen only once. These data were likewise used in another study, on T cells of mothers and their children.

This receptor was obtained from a boy aged 5-17 years in good health. The sequenced material came from blood. The chain carries TRBV29-1 and TRBJ2-7; 7 bases align to TRBD2. CDR3 amino acids: CSVEKGGSSYEQYF. In DNA, the CDR3 is TGCAGCGTTGAAAAGGGCGGGAGCTCCTACGAGCAGTACTTC.